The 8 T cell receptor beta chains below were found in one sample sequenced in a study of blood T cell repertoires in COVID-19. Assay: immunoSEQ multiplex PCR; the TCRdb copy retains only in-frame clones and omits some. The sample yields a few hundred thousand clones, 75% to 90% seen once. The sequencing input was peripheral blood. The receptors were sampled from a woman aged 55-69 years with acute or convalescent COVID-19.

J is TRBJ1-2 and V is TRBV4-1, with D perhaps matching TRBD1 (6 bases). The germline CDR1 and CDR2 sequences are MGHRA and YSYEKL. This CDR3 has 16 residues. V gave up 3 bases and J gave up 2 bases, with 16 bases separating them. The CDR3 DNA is TGCGCCAGCAGCCAGGCCAGGGACACCGTAAACTATGGCTACACCTTC. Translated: CASSQARDTVNYGYTF.

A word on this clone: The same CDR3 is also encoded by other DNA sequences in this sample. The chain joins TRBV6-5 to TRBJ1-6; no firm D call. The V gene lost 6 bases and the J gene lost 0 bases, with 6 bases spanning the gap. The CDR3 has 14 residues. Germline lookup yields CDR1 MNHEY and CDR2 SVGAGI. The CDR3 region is CASRRDSYNSPLHF. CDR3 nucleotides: TGTGCCAGCAGGCGGGACTCCTATAATTCACCCCTCCACTTT.

CDR3 bases: TGTGCCAGCAGGGACTCCGCGACAGGGCGCAACACTGAAGCTTTCTTT. Translating gives CASRDSATGRNTEAFF. The rearrangement joins TRBV14 to TRBJ1-1; the match to TRBD1 covers 7 bases. Germline V gene sequence: CDR1 SGHDN, CDR2 FVKESK. This CDR3 is 16 amino acids long. V lost 6 bases, J lost 2 bases, and 12 bases stayed unmatched. Drawing the rest from reference TRBV14 and TRBJ1-1, the complete variable domain is EAGVTQFPSHSVIEKGQTVTLRCDPISGHDNLYWYRRVMGKEIKFLLHFVKESKQDESGMPNNRFLAERTGGTYSTLKVQPAELEDSGVYFCASRDSATGRNTEAFFGQGTRLTVV.

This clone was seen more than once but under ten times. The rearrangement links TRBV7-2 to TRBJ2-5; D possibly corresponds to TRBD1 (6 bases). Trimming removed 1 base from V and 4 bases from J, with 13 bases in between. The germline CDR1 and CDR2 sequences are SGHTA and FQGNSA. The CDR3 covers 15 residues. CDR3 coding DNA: TGTGCCAGCAGCTTAGGGTACAGGGTAGGAGAGACCCAGTACTTC. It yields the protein CASSLGYRVGETQYF.

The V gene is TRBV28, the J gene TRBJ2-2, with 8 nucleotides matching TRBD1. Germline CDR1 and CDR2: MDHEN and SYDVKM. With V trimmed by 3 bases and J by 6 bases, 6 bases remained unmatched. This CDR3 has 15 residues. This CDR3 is CASSLTGAGSGELFF. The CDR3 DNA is TGTGCCAGCAGTTTGACAGGGGCGGGCTCCGGGGAGCTGTTTTTT.

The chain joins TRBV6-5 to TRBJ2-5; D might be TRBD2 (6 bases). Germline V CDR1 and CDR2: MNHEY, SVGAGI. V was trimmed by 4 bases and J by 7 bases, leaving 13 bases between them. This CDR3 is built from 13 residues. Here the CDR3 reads CASSSGPGGTQYF. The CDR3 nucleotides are TGTGCCAGCAGTTCGGGCCCCGGGGGGACCCAGTACTTC.

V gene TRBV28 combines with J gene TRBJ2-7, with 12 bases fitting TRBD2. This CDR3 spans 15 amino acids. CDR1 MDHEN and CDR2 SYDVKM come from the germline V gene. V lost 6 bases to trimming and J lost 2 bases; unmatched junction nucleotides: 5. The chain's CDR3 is CASSRGLAGPYEQYF. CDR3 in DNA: TGTGCCAGCAGCCGTGGACTAGCGGGACCCTACGAGCAGTACTTC.

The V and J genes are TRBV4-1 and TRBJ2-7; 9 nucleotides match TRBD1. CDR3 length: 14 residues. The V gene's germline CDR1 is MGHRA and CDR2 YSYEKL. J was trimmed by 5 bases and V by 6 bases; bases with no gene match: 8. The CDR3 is CASRRRQGGDEQYF. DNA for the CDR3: TGCGCCAGCAGACGGCGACAGGGGGGGGACGAGCAGTACTTC.